The source of this T cell receptor beta chain is a study of OX40 agonist ivuxolimab in advanced cancers. Study-wide context: Ivuxolimab was a fully human IgG2 agonistic monoclonal antibody targeting the costimulatory receptor OX40 (CD134). Intravenous ivuxolimab was administered to patients every 2 weeks at six dose levels: 0.01, 0.1, 0.3, 1.5, 3 and 10 mg/kg. Of the roughly 50 dose-escalation patients, hepatocellular carcinoma was present in approximately 20, melanoma in approximately 15, renal cell carcinoma in 9 and head and neck cancer in 9. In the dose-escalation cohort, around four fifths of patients were male, and the mean age was approximately 60 years with a range of roughly 20 to 85. Prior anti-PD-1, anti-PD-L1 or anti-CTLA-4 therapy was permitted, and checkpoint inhibitors had been received by under 50% of dose-escalation patients. Three dose-escalation patients achieved partial responses, one with hepatocellular carcinoma and two with cutaneous melanoma. Peripheral TCRbeta sequencing aimed to test whether ivuxolimab altered TCR sequence diversity and caused clonal T-cell expansion. The monotherapy dose-escalation portion (N ≈ 55 patients) of the phase I ivuxolimab trial is reported in the paper.

Patients with a history of autoimmune disease or receiving systemic immunosuppression were excluded from the trial. In every dose cohort, peripheral blood was drawn for TCR sequencing at baseline, cycle 4 day 1, and cycle 7 day 1. Samples were obtained from an open-label, multicenter, first-in-human phase I dose-escalation trial of ivuxolimab. Adults with locally advanced or metastatic melanoma, renal cell, hepatocellular, or head and neck squamous cell carcinoma were enrolled in the trial. Before TCR sequencing, CD4+ T cells and CD8+ T cells were sorted from peripheral blood as separate populations. CDR1 is given as LNHDA and CDR2 as SQIVND, both from the germline V gene (reference sequence). Trimming at the junction amounts to 5 bases on V and 3 bases on J, and the germline ends lie 10 bases apart. The cysteine opens and the phenylalanine closes a CDR3 of 14 amino acids. Only the CDR3 DNA is retained, 42 bases long and in frame from the first base.

To sequence the TCRbeta CDR3 region, genomic DNA was isolated from the sorted cells. TCRbeta CDR3 regions were sequenced using the immunoSEQ Assay. TCRdb stores this immuneACCESS table with in-frame sequences only. Part of the clones is absent; in the studies checked, under half of the shortfall reflects unresolved V genes, and no reason is known for the rest. This sample lists nearly 60,000 clones; about 81% were detected once. Clones ranked in the top ten supply 0.7% to 0.8% of the sample. On this clone: Its antigen is still unknown. Base qualities are not recorded, but no much larger clone differs from it by a single base.

Study-wide findings and limitations: Low levels of normalized T-cell clonal expansion were also seen in some patients who did not respond. At doses of 0.1 to 3.0 mg/kg, clonal expansion of both CD4+ and CD8+ blood T cells was observed from baseline to week 6. In partial responders in the 0.1-3.0 mg/kg groups, normalized peripheral clonal expansion was found to be among the lowest, especially among CD8+ T cells. The antigen specificity of the clonally expanded peripheral T cells was not determined. After ivuxolimab, more expanded clones were found on average in CD8+ T cells than in CD4+ T cells.

The specimen was CD4+ or CD8+ T cells sorted from blood, collected in a trial of the OX40 agonist ivuxolimab. The TCR comes from an adult with an advanced solid tumor such as melanoma, head and neck, liver or kidney cancer. Recombination linked TRBV19 to TRBJ2-2, and perhaps TRBD1 as D gene, on 5 matching bases. The CDR3 loop reads CASSAAGYTGELFF. Read as DNA, the sequence is TGTGCCAGTAGTGCCGCAGGGTACACCGGGGAGCTGTTTTTT. With the portions outside the CDR3 filled from the reference TRBV19 and TRBJ2-2 genes, the complete variable region becomes DGGITQSPKYLFRKEGQNVTLSCEQNLNHDAMYWYRQDPGQGLRLIYYSQIVNDFQKGDIAEGYSVSREKKESFPLTVTSAQKNPTAFYLCASSAAGYTGELFFGEGSRLTVL.